The present TCR beta chain was sequenced within a study of T cells after yellow fever vaccination. Study in general: In the case of low-cell-number fractions, SMART-Seq v4 Ultra Low Input was used for preparation. Overall study results and limits: Only a small proportion of the clonotypes turned up in both the CD4 and the CD8 compartments, likely arising from convergent recombination. Repertoires obtained by FACS sorting could include abundant clonotypes that entered as contaminants from the bulk population.

CDR1 SGHDT and CDR2 YYEEEE come from the germline V gene. This CDR3 has 14 amino acids. V lost 0 bases to trimming and J lost 5 bases, with 11 bases between them. TCRdb independently ran MiXCR on the 5' RACE reads; one entry per CDR3 protein. Here the sample spans under 600,000 distinct CDR3 sequences, roughly a fifth being singletons. This clonotype was counted only a few times. The antigen is unknown. The input for sequencing was PBMCs, taken less than 25 days after the first yellow fever vaccination. This receptor was identified in a man younger than 30 who received the YFV17D yellow fever vaccine. This sequence joins TRBV5-6 and TRBJ2-5, with D possibly TRBD2 on 5 matching bases. This CDR3 reads CASSLERSGETQYF. Here the CDR3 DNA reads TGTGCCAGCAGCTTGGAACGGAGCGGCGAGACCCAGTACTTC. Full variable domain (missing parts from reference TRBV5-6 and TRBJ2-5): DAGVTQSPTHLIKTRGQQVTLRCSPKSGHDTVSWYQQALGQGPQFIFQYYEEEERQRGNFPDRFSGHQFPNYSSELNVNALLLGDSALYLCASSLERSGETQYFGPGTRLLVL.